Below, 11 T cell receptor beta chains from the same sample are listed, as sequenced in a study of early T cells in non-severe SARS-CoV-2 infection. One entry per CDR3 protein, called by TCRdb with MiXCR from the 5' RACE reads. The sample has some 70,000 distinct CDR3 sequences; about 9% are singletons. Sequenced sample: whole blood. These receptors all stem from an adult who was a healthcare worker with PCR-confirmed SARS-CoV-2 infection or an uninfected control (not recorded which).

The chain joins TRBV5-8 to TRBJ2-6; D may match TRBD1 or TRBD2 (6 bases each). The V end lost 4 bases, the J end lost 3 bases, and 11 bases lay between the germline ends. The CDR3 is 15 amino acids. Germline V gene lookup returns CDR1 SGHTS and CDR2 YDEGEE. CDR3: CASSRGLDGANVLTF. CDR3 DNA sequence: TGTGCCAGCAGCCGGGGGCTTGATGGGGCCAACGTCCTGACTTTC.

This clonotype was recorded a few times. The chain has TRBV5-4 and TRBJ2-7, with 14 bases matching TRBD2. The CDR3 length is 18 residues. Germline CDR1 is SGHNT and CDR2 is YYREEE (reference sequence). The J segment lost 0 bases and the V segment lost 4 bases, leaving 9 bases of the junction unmatched. For the CDR3, the DNA is TGTGCCAGCAGCACTCCGATGGGGACTAGCGGGAGCTCCTACGAGCAGTACTTC. Translation gives CASSTPMGTSGSSYEQYF.

This clonotype was recorded many times. This chain uses TRBV5-4 with TRBJ2-3; 8 bases fit TRBD1. The germline gives CDR1 SGHNT, CDR2 YYREEE (reference sequence). The CDR3 has 14 amino acids. With V trimmed by 6 bases and J by 1 base, 4 bases remained unmatched. DNA for the CDR3: TGTGCCAGCAAGTGGGACAGGCGCACAGATACGCAGTATTTT. This gives the protein CASKWDRRTDTQYF.

The chain uses TRBV20-1 and TRBJ2-1, with 9 bases that match TRBD2. The CDR3 contains 16 residues. From germline, CDR1 is DFQATT and CDR2 SNEGSKA (reference sequence). V lost 6 bases and J lost 0; bases outside the gene matches: 9. The CDR3 region is CSAFLFSGSSYNEQFF. For the CDR3, the DNA is TGCAGTGCCTTCCTCTTTAGCGGGAGCTCCTACAATGAGCAGTTCTTC.

The chain couples TRBV20-1 to TRBJ2-3; 7 bases are shared with TRBD2. The CDR3 length is 14 residues. Germline loops: CDR1 DFQATT, CDR2 SNEGSKA (reference sequence). The J segment lost 2 bases and the V segment lost 3 bases, leaving 5 bases of the junction unmatched. The CDR3 protein is CSASFLAVTDTQYF. DNA for the CDR3: TGCAGTGCTAGTTTCCTAGCGGTCACAGATACGCAGTATTTT.

This clonotype was counted a few times. The chain recombines TRBV4-3 with TRBJ1-4; TRBD1 aligns across 10 bases. Unmatched junction bases numbered 4, after V lost 3 bases and J lost 12 bases. The germline V gene encodes CDR1 LGHNA and CDR2 YSLEER. There are 13 residues in the CDR3. CDR3 amino acids: CASSQGQGTELFF. The CDR3 DNA sequence: TGCGCCAGCAGCCAGGGACAGGGGACGGAACTGTTTTTT.

This clonotype was recorded a few times. The chain links TRBV28 to TRBJ1-2; D ambiguous. Looked up from germline, CDR1 is MDHEN and CDR2 is SYDVKM. V was trimmed by 6 bases and J by 2 bases, leaving 10 bases between them. This CDR3 spans 13 amino acids. CDR3 sequence: CASRSTRNYGYTF. CDR3 in DNA: TGTGCCAGCAGGAGTACGAGAAACTATGGCTACACCTTC.

In this sample, this clonotype turned up a few times. V and J are TRBV12-3 or TRBV12-4 and TRBJ2-7; 7 nucleotides align to TRBD2. V shed 6 bases and J 9 bases; nucleotides not matched to a gene: 23. CDR3 length: 17 amino acids. DNA of the CDR3: TGTGCCAGCAGCCCAACCCAAGCTAGCGGCCCCCACTCGTGGCAGTACTTC. It specifies CASSPTQASGPHSWQYF.

This sequence joins TRBV6-5 and TRBJ1-2, with 9 nucleotides matching TRBD1. There are 14 residues in the CDR3. The V segment lost 7 bases and the J segment 8 bases; nucleotides outside the gene matches: 11. CDR1 is MNHEY and CDR2 is SVGAGI in the germline V gene. The CDR3 bases are TGTGCCAGCACGGGACAGGGTGGCAGAAGGGGCTACACCTTC. Amino acid sequence: CASTGQGGRRGYTF.

This clonotype has just a few counts. The gene calls are TRBV15 and TRBJ2-7; TRBD2 is a possible D gene (5 bases). V shed 5 bases and J shed 1 base, with 9 bases lying between them. This CDR3 has 13 residues. Germline V CDR1 and CDR2: LNHNV, YYDKDF (reference sequence). In DNA, the CDR3 is TGTGCCACCAGCCCGGGAATTTCCTACGAGCAGTACTTC. Encoded protein: CATSPGISYEQYF.

This clonotype turned up a few times. This chain joins TRBV3-1 and TRBJ2-7; D is uncertain. Per the germline V gene, CDR1 is LGHDT and CDR2 is YNNKEL (reference sequence). The CDR3 has 14 residues. Deletions cut 0 bases from V and 0 bases from J, with 6 bases between. In nucleotides, the CDR3 is TGTGCCAGCAGCCAAGAAACAGCCTCCTACGAGCAGTACTTC. Amino acid sequence: CASSQETASYEQYF.